Reported below is one TCR beta chain. This sample is part of a study of cytomegalovirus exposure and HLA in healthy donors. Amplification used 60 Vbeta primers and 13 Jbeta primers. Sequenced by immunoSEQ multiplex PCR; TCRdb stores in-frame clones only, minus some. The profile shows approximately 190,000 clones, approximately 84% of them singletons. The sequence came from a man between 50 and 59 years old in good health and CMV-seronegative. Sequencing used PBMCs.

The chain's CDR3 is CASSPRLAGEITDTQYF. Here the CDR3 DNA reads TGTGCCAGCAGCCCCCGGCTAGCGGGGGAGATCACAGATACGCAGTATTTT. The rearrangement uses TRBV7-6 and TRBJ2-3; 10 bases align to TRBD2. CDR1 and CDR2 (germline): SGHVS, FNYEAQ. The CDR3 sequence is 17 residues long. J was trimmed by 2 bases and V by 5 bases; bases with no gene match: 10.